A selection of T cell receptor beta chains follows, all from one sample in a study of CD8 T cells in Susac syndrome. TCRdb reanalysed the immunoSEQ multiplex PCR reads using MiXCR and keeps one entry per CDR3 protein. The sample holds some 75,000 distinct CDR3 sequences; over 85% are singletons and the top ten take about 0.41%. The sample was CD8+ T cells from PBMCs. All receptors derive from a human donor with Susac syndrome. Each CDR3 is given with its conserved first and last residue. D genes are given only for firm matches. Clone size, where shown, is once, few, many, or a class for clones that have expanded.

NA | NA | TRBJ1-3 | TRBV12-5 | CASGLVPLGSGHSGNTIYF | TGTGCTAGTGGTTTGGTACCGCTTGGGTCTGGGCACTCTGGAAACACCATATATTTT
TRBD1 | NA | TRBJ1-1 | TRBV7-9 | CASSLPRTGGGTEAFF | TGTGCCAGCAGCTTACCGCGGACAGGGGGCGGCACTGAAGCTTTCTTT
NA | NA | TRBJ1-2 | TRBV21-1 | CASSNSGGGSYGYTF | TGTGCCAGCAGCAATTCAGGGGGAGGTAGCTATGGCTACACCTTC
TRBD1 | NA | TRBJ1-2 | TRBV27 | CASSPTQGHYGYTF | TGTGCCAGCAGCCCAACACAGGGGCACTATGGCTACACCTTC
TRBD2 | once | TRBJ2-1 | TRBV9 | CASSARLAGAGNEQFF | TGTGCCAGCAGCGCGCGACTAGCGGGAGCAGGCAATGAGCAGTTCTTC
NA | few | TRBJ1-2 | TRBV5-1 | CASSSAVGYGYTF | TGCGCCAGCAGCTCGGCAGTGGGATATGGCTACACCTTC
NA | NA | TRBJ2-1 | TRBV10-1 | CATGEGRTKYNEQFF | TGCGCCACCGGAGAGGGTAGGACTAAATACAATGAGCAGTTCTTC
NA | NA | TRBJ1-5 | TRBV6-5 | CASSHPDSPNNNSNQPQHF | TGTGCCAGCAGTCACCCGGACAGTCCGAACAACAATAGCAATCAGCCCCAGCATTTT
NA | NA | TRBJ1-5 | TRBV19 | CASSRGGGNQPQHF | TGTGCCAGTAGTCGAGGGGGGGGCAATCAGCCCCAGCATTTT
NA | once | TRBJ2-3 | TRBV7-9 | CASSLVMGDPTQYF | TGTGCCAGCAGCTTAGTAATGGGCGACCCTACGCAGTATTTT
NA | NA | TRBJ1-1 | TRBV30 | CAWSVGLNTEAFF | TGTGCCTGGAGTGTAGGACTGAACACTGAAGCTTTCTTT
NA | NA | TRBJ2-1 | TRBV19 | CASSIGRGVYNEQFF | TGTGCCAGTAGTATCGGCAGGGGCGTGTACAATGAGCAGTTCTTC
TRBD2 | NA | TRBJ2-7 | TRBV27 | CASSLLSSGRGYEQYF | TGTGCCAGCAGTTTATTGTCTAGCGGGAGGGGGTACGAGCAGTACTTC
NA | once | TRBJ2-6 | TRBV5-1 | CASSLDGLGANVLTF | TGCGCCAGCAGCTTGGACGGCCTCGGGGCCAACGTCCTGACTTTC
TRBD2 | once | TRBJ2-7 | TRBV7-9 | CASSFIGLAGGHPYEQYF | TGTGCCAGCAGCTTTATTGGACTAGCGGGAGGGCATCCCTACGAGCAGTACTTC
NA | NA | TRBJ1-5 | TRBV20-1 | CSASSAEDSNQPQHF | TGCAGTGCTAGCTCGGCAGAAGATAGCAATCAGCCCCAGCATTTT
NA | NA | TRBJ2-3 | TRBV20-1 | CGASGLDTQYF | TGCGGTGCGTCAGGGTTAGATACGCAGTATTTT
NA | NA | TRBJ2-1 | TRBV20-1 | CSARPRGGGSPYNEQFF | TGCAGTGCTAGACCGCGAGGCGGGGGCTCCCCCTACAATGAGCAGTTCTTC
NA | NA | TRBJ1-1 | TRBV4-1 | CASSPSPGRDPEAFF | TGCGCCAGCAGCCCTTCTCCCGGGAGGGACCCTGAAGCTTTCTTT
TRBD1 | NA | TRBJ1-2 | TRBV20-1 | CSARVTGVNYGYTF | TGCAGTGCTAGAGTTACAGGGGTTAACTATGGCTACACCTTC
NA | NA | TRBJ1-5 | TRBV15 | CATSRDGGARQPQHF | TGTGCCACCAGCAGAGATGGGGGGGCTCGTCAGCCCCAGCATTTT
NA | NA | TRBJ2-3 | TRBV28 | CASSLRGLRGQGTDTQYF | TGTGCCAGCAGCCTGAGGGGCTTGCGGGGGCAAGGCACAGATACGCAGTATTTT
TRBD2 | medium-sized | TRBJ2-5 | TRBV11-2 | CASSLGGGLETQYF | TGTGCCAGCAGCTTAGGGGGGGGTCTTGAGACCCAGTACTTC
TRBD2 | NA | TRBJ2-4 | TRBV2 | CASSDLAGTLAKNIQYF | TGTGCCAGCAGTGACCTAGCGGGGACCCTAGCCAAAAACATTCAGTACTTC